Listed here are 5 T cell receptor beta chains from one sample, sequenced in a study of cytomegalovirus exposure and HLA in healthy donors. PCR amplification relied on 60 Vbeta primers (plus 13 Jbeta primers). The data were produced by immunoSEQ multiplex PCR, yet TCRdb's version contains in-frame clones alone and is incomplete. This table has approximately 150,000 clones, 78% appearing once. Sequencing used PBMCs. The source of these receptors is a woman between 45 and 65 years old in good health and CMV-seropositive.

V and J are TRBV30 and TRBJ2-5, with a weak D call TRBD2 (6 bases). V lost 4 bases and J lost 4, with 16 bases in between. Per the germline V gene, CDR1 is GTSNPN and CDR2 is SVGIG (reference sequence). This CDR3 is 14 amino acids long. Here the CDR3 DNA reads TGTGCCTGGAACCCTTGGAGGGTCGGAGAGACCCAGTACTTC. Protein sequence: CAWNPWRVGETQYF. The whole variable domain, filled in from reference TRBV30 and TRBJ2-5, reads SQTIHQWPATLVQPVGSPLSLECTVEGTSNPNLYWYRQAAGRGLQLLFYSVGIGQISSEVPQNLSASRPQDRQFILSSKKLLLSDSGFYLCAWNPWRVGETQYFGPGTRLLVL.

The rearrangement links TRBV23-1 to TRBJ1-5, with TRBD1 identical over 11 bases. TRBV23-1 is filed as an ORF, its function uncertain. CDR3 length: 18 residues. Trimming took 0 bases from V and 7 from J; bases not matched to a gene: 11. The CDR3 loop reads CASSQSRTGGAGGQPQHF. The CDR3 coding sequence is TGCGCCAGCAGTCAATCGAGGACAGGGGGCGCGGGAGGACAGCCCCAGCATTTT.

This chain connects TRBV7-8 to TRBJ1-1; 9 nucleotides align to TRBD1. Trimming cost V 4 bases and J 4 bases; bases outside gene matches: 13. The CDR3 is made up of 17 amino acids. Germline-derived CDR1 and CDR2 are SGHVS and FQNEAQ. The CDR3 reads CASSYPGQGPLGTEAFF. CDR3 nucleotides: TGTGCCAGCAGCTACCCGGGACAGGGACCCTTGGGCACTGAAGCTTTCTTT.

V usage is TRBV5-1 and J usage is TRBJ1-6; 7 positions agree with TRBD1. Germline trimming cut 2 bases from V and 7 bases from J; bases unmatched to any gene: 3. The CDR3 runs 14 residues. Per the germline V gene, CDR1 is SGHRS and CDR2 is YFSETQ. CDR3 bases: TGCGCCAGCAGCTTACAGGGGAAGAATTCACCCCTCCACTTT. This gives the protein CASSLQGKNSPLHF.

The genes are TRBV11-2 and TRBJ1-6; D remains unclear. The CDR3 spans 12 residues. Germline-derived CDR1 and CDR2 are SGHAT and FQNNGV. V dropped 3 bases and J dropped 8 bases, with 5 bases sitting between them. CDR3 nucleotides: TGTGCCAGCAGCTTCTCTGATTCACCCCTCCACTTT. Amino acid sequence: CASSFSDSPLHF.